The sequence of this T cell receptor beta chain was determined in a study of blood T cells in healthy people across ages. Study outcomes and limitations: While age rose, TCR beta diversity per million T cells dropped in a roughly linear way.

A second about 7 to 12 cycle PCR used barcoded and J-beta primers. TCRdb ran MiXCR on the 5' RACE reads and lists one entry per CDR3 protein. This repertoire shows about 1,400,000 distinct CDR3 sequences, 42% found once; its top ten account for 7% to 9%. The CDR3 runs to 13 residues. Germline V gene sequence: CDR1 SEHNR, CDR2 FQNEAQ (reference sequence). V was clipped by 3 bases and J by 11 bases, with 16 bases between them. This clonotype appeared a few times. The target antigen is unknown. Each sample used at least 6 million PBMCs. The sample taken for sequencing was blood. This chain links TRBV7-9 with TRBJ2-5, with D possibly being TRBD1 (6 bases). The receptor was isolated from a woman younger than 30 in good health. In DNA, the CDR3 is TGTGCCAGCAGCTTTCAGGGGAACAATGAGCAGTACTTC. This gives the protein CASSFQGNNEQYF.